The 18 T cell receptor beta chains presented below share a single source sample, sequenced in a study of vaccination effects on CD4 cells after COVID-19. Clones were read by immunoSEQ multiplex PCR, and TCRdb kept only the in-frame ones, dropping some. The data hold 50,000 or so clones, with over 60% observed a single time. No antigen has been assigned to these receptors. After less than twelve days in culture, the CD4+ T cells were isolated. This person caught SARS-CoV-2 sometime from March to December 2020, and PCR testing confirmed the infection. Two doses of BNT162b2 or mRNA-1273 vaccine were administered to participants. The sequencing here drew on CD4+ T cells from PBMCs cultured without peptide, taken after COVID-19 vaccination. These receptors were collected from a human donor who had a prior SARS-CoV-2 infection.

The chain has TRBV4-1 and TRBJ2-1; D possibly corresponds to TRBD2 (6 bases). V shed 4 bases and J shed 1 base, with 17 bases lying between them. CDR1 is MGHRA, CDR2 YSYEKL, per germline. The CDR3 runs to 17 residues. The chain's CDR3 is CASSRLVGGSSYNEQFF. The CDR3 coding sequence is TGCGCCAGCAGCCGACTCGTGGGGGGATCGTCCTACAATGAGCAGTTCTTC.

This chain uses TRBV4-3 with TRBJ1-1; no clear D. CDR1 and CDR2 (germline): LGHNA, YSLEER. The V end lost 1 base, the J end lost 1 base, and 16 bases lay between the germline ends. The length of the CDR3 is 17 residues. The CDR3 DNA reads as TGCGCCAGCAGCCAAGTTCGTACCACAGAAGAGAACACTGAAGCTTTCTTT. Protein: CASSQVRTTEENTEAFF.

This sequence joins TRBV7-9 and TRBJ2-7, with a possible D match to TRBD2 (6 bases). The CDR3 has 14 residues. The germline V gene encodes CDR1 SEHNR and CDR2 FQNEAQ (reference sequence). Trimming removed 5 bases from V and 5 bases from J, with 16 bases in between. The CDR3: CASSPRSGFDEQYF. CDR3 DNA: TGTGCCAGCAGCCCCCGGAGCGGGTTCGACGAGCAGTACTTC.

The chain carries TRBV12-5 and TRBJ2-3; TRBD1 might be the D (5 bases). V was cut by 5 bases and J by 2 bases, with 11 bases left in between. The CDR3 is 14 amino acids. Germline CDR1 LGHNT, CDR2 FRNRAP. CDR3 bases: TGTGCTAGTGGTCCCCCGACAGACACAGATACGCAGTATTTT. Translation: CASGPPTDTDTQYF. Drawing the rest from reference TRBV12-5 and TRBJ2-3, the complete variable domain is DARVTQTPRHKVTEMGQEVTMRCQPILGHNTVFWYRQTMMQGLELLAYFRNRAPLDDSGMPKDRFSAEMPDATLATLKIQPSEPRDSAVYFCASGPPTDTDTQYFGPGTRLTVL.

This clone turned up a few times. The V call is TRBV5-1, the J call TRBJ2-3; TRBD2 might be the D (6 bases). The V gene lost 4 bases and the J gene lost 1 base, with 10 bases spanning the gap. Germline values: CDR1 SGHRS, CDR2 YFSETQ. This CDR3 has 14 residues. The CDR3 region is CASSTSSGTDTQYF. The CDR3 DNA is TGCGCCAGCAGCACGTCTAGCGGCACAGATACGCAGTATTTT.

V is TRBV6-5 and J is TRBJ2-3; D might be TRBD2 (5 bases). The CDR3 extends over 14 amino acids. The germline gives CDR1 MNHEY, CDR2 SVGAGI. V dropped 5 bases and J dropped 3 bases, with 12 bases sitting between them. DNA for the CDR3: TGTGCCAGCAGTATACGGACTGCGACAGATACGCAGTATTTT. Encoded protein: CASSIRTATDTQYF.

This clone was seen a handful of times. The CDR3 protein is CASSQGVEGREQFF. CDR3 bases: TGTGCCAGCAGCCAAGGAGTTGAGGGTCGTGAGCAGTTCTTC. The chain has TRBV14 and TRBJ2-1, with TRBD2 as a possible D gene (5 bases). Deletions cut 1 base from V and 9 bases from J, with 13 bases between. The CDR3 is made up of 14 amino acids. Germline V CDR1 and CDR2: SGHDN, FVKESK.

This chain joins TRBV20-1 and TRBJ2-3; D unclear. From germline, CDR1 is DFQATT and CDR2 SNEGSKA (reference sequence). V was trimmed by 5 bases and J by 6 bases, leaving 9 bases between them. The length of the CDR3 is 11 residues. The CDR3 DNA is TGCAGTGCTTATATAGGGGATACGCAGTATTTT. Encoded protein: CSAYIGDTQYF.

This chain uses TRBV5-5 with TRBJ2-3, with TRBD2 matching over 9 bases. The germline gives CDR1 SGHKS, CDR2 YYEKEE (reference sequence). J lost 4 bases, V lost 1 base, and 7 bases had no gene match. The CDR3 contains 16 residues. The CDR3 is CASSLRASGVADTQYF. CDR3 sequence (DNA): TGTGCCAGCAGCTTGCGGGCTAGCGGGGTAGCAGATACGCAGTATTTT. The full variable domain, with the rest looked up from reference TRBV5-5 and TRBJ2-3, is DAGVTQSPTHLIKTRGQQVTLRCSPISGHKSVSWYQQVLGQGPQFIFQYYEKEERGRGNFPDRFSARQFPNYSSELNVNALLLGDSALYLCASSLRASGVADTQYFGPGTRLTVL.

The rearrangement links TRBV4-2 to TRBJ1-1; a weak D match, TRBD1 (5 bases). Germline V gene data show CDR1 as LGHNA and CDR2 as YNFKEQ. V lost 1 base to trimming and J lost 10 bases, with 10 bases between them. The CDR3 extends over 12 amino acids. The CDR3 DNA is TGTGCCAGCAGCCAAGTGGGGCAGGGAGCTTTCTTT. Amino acids: CASSQVGQGAFF.

This clone was detected once. CDR3 DNA sequence: TGTGCCAGCAGTGAAGCGCAGCGGGGCGGATGGGTGCCGCAGTATTTT. It is translated as CASSEAQRGGWVPQYF. The chain has TRBV6-1 and TRBJ2-3, with TRBD2 matching over 7 bases. This CDR3 spans 16 amino acids. Germline V gene lookup returns CDR1 MNHNS and CDR2 SASEGT. The V and J ends lost 0 bases and 10 bases, in that order; junction bases with no gene match: 13.

The J gene is TRBJ2-1, the V gene TRBV19; TRBD2 aligns across 8 bases. Germline V gene data show CDR1 as LNHDA and CDR2 as SQIVND (reference sequence). Trimming at V came to 5 bases and at J to 7 bases, leaving 13 bases not matched to a gene. The CDR3 covers 16 residues. CDR3 sequence reads: CASSPSGTSSGNEQFF. In DNA form, the CDR3 reads TGTGCCAGTAGTCCTTCCGGGACTAGTAGTGGGAATGAGCAGTTCTTC.

This clone came up once. The chain uses TRBV9 and TRBJ2-2; D unclear. Germline V gene lookup returns CDR1 SGDLS and CDR2 YYNGEE. The CDR3 consists of 14 residues. The V end lost 2 bases, the J end lost 7 bases, and 12 bases lay between the germline ends. The CDR3 reads CASSVVSSFGELFF. CDR3 bases: TGTGCCAGCAGCGTTGTATCCTCGTTCGGGGAGCTGTTTTTT.

This clone was seen a single time. The V gene is TRBV5-6, the J gene TRBJ2-1, with 8 bases fitting TRBD2. In germline, CDR1 is SGHDT, CDR2 YYEEEE. This CDR3 is built from 14 residues. Unmatched junction bases numbered 14, after V lost 2 bases and J lost 16 bases. CDR3 DNA: TGTGCCAGCAGCTTTTTAGGCGCGCGGGAGGAGGGTTTCTTC. Residues: CASSFLGAREEGFF.

The chain joins TRBV7-3 to TRBJ2-5, with D perhaps being TRBD1 or TRBD2 (6 bases each). The CDR3 contains 14 residues. V shed 2 bases and J shed 7 bases, with 14 bases lying between them. CDR1 is SGHTA and CDR2 is FQGTGA in the germline V gene. The CDR3 DNA follows: TGTGCCAGCAGCTTATTCGGGGGCTTTGGGACCCAGTACTTC. This gives the protein CASSLFGGFGTQYF.

The V call is TRBV5-1, the J call TRBJ2-5; D call uncertain. V was cut by 6 bases and J by 2 bases, with 5 bases left in between. Germline V gene sequence: CDR1 SGHRS, CDR2 YFSETQ. The length of the CDR3 is 11 residues. As DNA, the CDR3 is TGCGCCAGCAACAATCAAGAGACCCAGTACTTC. Encoded protein: CASNNQETQYF.

The J gene is TRBJ2-7, the V gene TRBV27; the D is unclear. This CDR3 comprises 13 residues. Germline values: CDR1 MNHEY, CDR2 SMNVEV (reference sequence). Trimming took off 6 bases at V and 6 bases at J, with 15 bases between the two ends. CDR3 in amino acids: CASSHGFRTEQYF. The CDR3 nucleotides read TGTGCCAGCAGCCATGGTTTTAGAACCGAGCAGTACTTC.

The V and J genes are TRBV2 and TRBJ1-1; 10 nucleotides line up with TRBD1. Germline lookup yields CDR1 SNHLY and CDR2 FYNNEI. The V and J ends lost 5 bases and 4 bases, in that order; junction bases with no gene match: 4. The CDR3 is 14 residues long. CDR3 bases: TGTGCCAGCAGTAGGGACAGGGGTAGCACTGAAGCTTTCTTT. Amino acids: CASSRDRGSTEAFF.